This TCR beta chain originates from a study of T cell responses to AZD1222 COVID-19 vaccine. Here immunoSEQ multiplex PCR was the method, and the copy in TCRdb shows in-frame clones only, minus some. The table has over 150,000 clones, about nine tenths seen once. This CDR3 comprises 15 residues. CDR1 SGHNT and CDR2 YENEEA come from the germline V gene. The junction had 6 bases not matched to a gene; V was cut back by 0 bases and J by 8 bases. This clonotype originated in an adult in good health. The source material was peripheral blood, sampled on day 0 of AZD1222 vaccination. This chain connects TRBV11-3 to TRBJ2-1, with 8 positions matching TRBD1. The CDR3 DNA reads TGTGCCAGCAGCTTAGACCGGACAGGGTACGATGAGCAGTTCTTC. This codes for CASSLDRTGYDEQFF.